The rows below give T cell receptor beta chains drawn from one sample of a study of shared clonotypes between healthy human individuals. Produced via immunoSEQ multiplex PCR; TCRdb's table is partial and in-frame only. The sample records about 2.4 million clones, 93% being singletons. Source material: naive CD4+ T cells from PBMCs. The receptors stem from a man younger than 30 in good health. Some clones in this sample may be carry-over from other donors' samples. Both conserved end residues are part of each CDR3. A D gene is named only where the DNA matches it firmly. Not all rows give a size; the values are once, few, many and, for expanded clones, a class.

V gene	J gene	D gene	clone size	CDR3 DNA	CDR3 protein
TRBV27	TRBJ2-2	TRBD2	.	TGTGCCAGCAGTTTATCGGGTAGCGGGAGCGCCGGGGAGCTGTTTTTT	CASSLSGSGSAGELFF
TRBV7-2	TRBJ1-1	.	.	TGTGCCAGCAGCTCCGCGTCCGGGAACACTGAAGCTTTCTTT	CASSSASGNTEAFF
TRBV14	TRBJ2-7	TRBD1	.	TGTGCCTCTCACAGGGGGCTGGGCGAGCAGTACTTC	CASHRGLGEQYF
TRBV5-1	TRBJ2-1	TRBD2	.	TGCGCCAGCAGCCCCCCTAGCGGGGGCTACAATGAGCAGTTCTTC	CASSPPSGGYNEQFF
TRBV7-6	TRBJ2-1	TRBD2	once	TGTGCCAGCAGCTCAAGGACTAGCGGGCGGCGACGTGAGCAGTTCTTC	CASSSRTSGRRREQFF
TRBV30	TRBJ1-1	.	.	TGTGCCTGGGGAACAAACGGGCCCAGGGGCACTGAAGCTTTCTTT	CAWGTNGPRGTEAFF
TRBV5-1	TRBJ2-1	.	.	TGCGCCAGCAGCTTTCGACGACCCAGAGACGATGAGCAGTTCTTC	CASSFRRPRDDEQFF
TRBV6-5	TRBJ2-7	.	.	TGTGCCAGCAGTTCCCCTAGCGTGAGGGAGCAGTACTTC	CASSSPSVREQYF
TRBV25-1	TRBJ1-2	.	.	TGTGCCAGCGGCATCTACTATGGCTACACCTTC	CASGIYYGYTF
TRBV13	TRBJ2-3	TRBD2	.	TGTGCCAGCAGCAAACTAGCGGGAGGCGGGGATACGCAGTATTTT	CASSKLAGGGDTQYF
TRBV5-6	TRBJ2-1	.	.	TGTGCCAGCAGCTCTTCCATGGGCGGGTCCAATGAGCAGTTCTTC	CASSSSMGGSNEQFF
TRBV5-1	TRBJ2-3	.	.	TGCGCCAGCCGGGGGATGGTGAGCACAGATACGCAGTATTTT	CASRGMVSTDTQYF
TRBV30	TRBJ2-7	TRBD2	.	TGTGCCTGGAGTTCGACTAGCGGGAGCGAGCAGTACTTC	CAWSSTSGSEQYF
TRBV25-1	TRBJ2-1	TRBD2	.	TGTGCCAGCAGTAGGACTAGCGGGAGGGCCGGGGTTGGGAATGAGCAGTTCTTC	CASSRTSGRAGVGNEQFF
TRBV6-5	TRBJ2-7	.	.	TGTGCCAGCAACGCTCGTTTCCTACGAGAGCAGTACTTC	CASNARFLREQYF
TRBV5-8	TRBJ2-1	TRBD2	.	TGTGCCAGGGGACTAGCGGGCCACAATGAGCAGTTCTTC	CARGLAGHNEQFF
TRBV6-1	TRBJ2-5	.	many	TGTGCCAGCAGTGCCGGGGGTGGAGGGGAGACCCAGTACTTC	CASSAGGGGETQYF
TRBV5-4	TRBJ2-3	.	.	TGTGCCAGCAGGAGGGGCGGTAGTACAGATACGCAGTATTTT	CASRRGGSTDTQYF
TRBV7-2	TRBJ2-2	TRBD2	.	TGTGCCAGCAGCTTAGATAGCGGGAGGGCTAACACCGGGGAGCTGTTTTTT	CASSLDSGRANTGELFF
TRBV5-5	TRBJ2-2	TRBD1	.	TGTGCCAGCAGCTTGGTACTGGGCTTCAGGGGGACCGGGGAGCTGTTTTTT	CASSLVLGFRGTGELFF
TRBV7-9	TRBJ2-6	.	.	TGTGCCAGCAGCTCATCAGTCTCTGGGGCCAACGTCCTGACTTTC	CASSSSVSGANVLTF
TRBV5-1	TRBJ1-4	TRBD1	once	TGCGCCAGCAGCTCAACAGTACCCGGGACAGGGGATGAAAAACTGTTTTTT	CASSSTVPGTGDEKLFF
TRBV6-5	TRBJ2-7	TRBD2	.	TGTGCCAGCAGTTACTCGACCGTCGGAGCGGGGGAGCAGTACTTC	CASSYSTVGAGEQYF
TRBV10-3	TRBJ1-2	TRBD1	.	TGTGCCATCAGTGAGTCGGTCCTGTCGGGGGACAGGACTACCTATGGCTACACCTTC	CAISESVLSGDRTTYGYTF
TRBV19	TRBJ1-2	.	.	TGTGCCAGTGTCCCGCGGTACAACTATGGCTACACCTTC	CASVPRYNYGYTF
TRBV19	TRBJ2-6	.	.	TGTGCCAGTACGGGGACATCTGGGGCCAACGTCCTGACTTTC	CASTGTSGANVLTF
TRBV18	TRBJ2-1	TRBD2	.	TGTGCCAGCTCACCAAGACTAGCGGGTACTTACAATGAGCAGTTCTTC	CASSPRLAGTYNEQFF
TRBV6-5	TRBJ1-5	.	.	TGTGCCAGCAGTTACTCGAATCCCCATCAGCCCCAGCATTTT	CASSYSNPHQPQHF
TRBV27	TRBJ2-1	TRBD1	once	TGTGCCAGCAGTTCCTTGGGACAGGGTCGCAATGAGCAGTTCTTC	CASSSLGQGRNEQFF
TRBV6-5	TRBJ2-3	TRBD2	once	TGTGCCAGCACCCCTAGCGGGAGGCCCACAGATACGCAGTATTTT	CASTPSGRPTDTQYF
TRBV5-1	TRBJ2-1	TRBD1	few	TGCGCCAGCAGCTCGGCCGGGACAGGGAATGAGCAGTTCTTC	CASSSAGTGNEQFF
TRBV6-5	TRBJ1-3	.	.	TGTGCCAGCAGTTCTCAGCCTGGAAACACCATATATTTT	CASSSQPGNTIYF
TRBV5-1	TRBJ2-5	TRBD2	.	TGCGCCAGCAGCTTGGGACTAGCGGGAGAGACCCAGTACTTC	CASSLGLAGETQYF
TRBV19	TRBJ2-5	.	.	TGTGCCAGTAGAGACGGCTCGCTTCAAGAGACCCAGTACTTC	CASRDGSLQETQYF
TRBV30	TRBJ2-5	TRBD2	.	TGTGCCTGGAGTGTTGGGCTAGCGGGAGGGGAGACCCAGTACTTC	CAWSVGLAGGETQYF
TRBV10-3	TRBJ2-7	.	.	TGTGCCATCCGAAGCCTGGGCGAGCAGTACTTC	CAIRSLGEQYF
TRBV5-1	TRBJ2-2	TRBD1	.	TGCGCCAGCAGCTTGGTGGGACAGATGAACACCGGGGAGCTGTTTTTT	CASSLVGQMNTGELFF